The sequence of this T cell receptor (beta chain) was determined in a study of post-analysis software for immune sequencing data. Looking at the study overall: Included among the disease courses, which were recorded for the cohort, were relapsing-remitting, secondary progressive and progressive-relapsing multiple sclerosis.

Remarks on this clonotype: No antigen is known for it.

Prepared libraries of TCR beta cDNA carried unique molecular identifiers. There were about 1 to 10 million T cells, and 450,000 to 550,000 cDNA molecules came from them. A single record per CDR3 protein comes from TCRdb applying MiXCR to the PCR reads. Of approximately 350,000 distinct CDR3 sequences listed, less than 40% are singletons. V shed 3 bases and J shed 3 bases, with 9 bases lying between them. Germline-derived CDR1 and CDR2 are SGHRS and YFSETQ. This CDR3 region has 13 residues. Study conclusions and caveats: About five TRBV segments (TRBV5-6, TRBV5-1 and TRBV20-1 among them) occurred more frequently in patients than in controls. Normalized Chao1 diversity was significantly lower in multiple sclerosis patients than in controls.

Sample: blood. This clonotype originated in a girl aged 5 to 17 with multiple sclerosis. The gene calls are TRBV5-1 and TRBJ2-5, with D hard to call. CDR3 sequence reads: CASSSENEETQYF. The CDR3 DNA follows: TGCGCCAGCAGCTCCGAAAATGAAGAGACCCAGTACTTC.